These 18 T cell receptor beta chains originate from one sample sequenced in a study of T-cell reconstitution after alpha-beta-depleted transplantation in children. A TCRbeta library incorporating unique molecular identifiers was prepared. Via MiXCR, TCRdb re-called the PCR reads, giving one row per CDR3 protein. Of about 98,000 distinct CDR3 sequences listed, about 25% are singletons. The material was PBMCs, obtained before TCRalphabeta/CD19-depleted stem cell transplant. The source of these receptors is a boy younger than 10 with acute lymphoblastic leukemia, due to receive a stem cell transplant.

In its sample, this clonotype was seen a few times. The genes are TRBV12-3 or TRBV12-4 and TRBJ1-1; the D is unclear. Trimming removed 3 bases from V and 5 bases from J, with 7 bases in between. The length of the CDR3 is 12 residues. CDR3 loop: CASSFEATEAFF. The CDR3 DNA reads as TGTGCCAGCAGTTTTGAGGCGACTGAAGCTTTCTTT.

V is TRBV15 and J is TRBJ2-5; TRBD2 matches at 10 bases. This CDR3 has 18 residues. Germline-derived CDR1 and CDR2 are LNHNV and YYDKDF (reference sequence). Unmatched junction bases numbered 12, after V lost 0 bases and J lost 5 bases. CDR3 amino acids: CATSRDPKSGRAGETQYF. CDR3 in DNA: TGTGCCACCAGCAGAGATCCTAAAAGCGGGAGGGCCGGTGAGACCCAGTACTTC.

The V call is TRBV12-5, the J call TRBJ1-1, with D unclear. Per germline, CDR1 LGHNT and CDR2 FRNRAP. This CDR3 comprises 12 residues. Trimming stripped 5 bases from V and 6 bases from J, with 10 bases between. As DNA, the CDR3 is TGTGCTAGTGGTGTGATAGGCTCTGAAGCTTTCTTT. This gives the protein CASGVIGSEAFF.

The chain employs TRBV29-1 and TRBJ1-2; perhaps TRBD1 as D (5 bases). This CDR3 is 12 amino acids long. Germline loops: CDR1 SQVTM, CDR2 ANQGSEA. V shed 2 bases and J shed 2 bases, with 6 bases lying between them. CDR3 sequence reads: CSVERGNYGYTF. CDR3 DNA: TGCAGCGTTGAAAGGGGCAACTATGGCTACACCTTC.

Here the CDR3 DNA reads TGTGCCAGCAGCCATATCTCGGCTGGGGCCAACGTCCTGACTTTC. It translates to CASSHISAGANVLTF. The V and J genes are TRBV3-1 and TRBJ2-6; D is unresolved. CDR3 length: 15 residues. The germline V gene has CDR1 LGHDT and CDR2 YNNKEL (reference sequence). The ends were cut back, 3 bases at V and 2 bases at J, with 8 bases in the middle. Filled out from reference TRBV3-1 and TRBJ2-6, the complete variable domain reads DTAVSQTPKYLVTQMGNDKSIKCEQNLGHDTMYWYKQDSKKFLKIMFSYNNKELIINETVPNRFSPKSPDKAHLNLHINSLELGDSAVYFCASSHISAGANVLTFGAGSRLTVL.

This clonotype was counted between two and nine times. The V gene is TRBV5-1, the J gene TRBJ2-3; D ambiguous. V lost 0 bases, J lost 6 bases, and 11 bases lay in between. The CDR3 sequence is 14 residues long. Germline V CDR1 and CDR2: SGHRS, YFSETQ. The DNA for the CDR3 is TGCGCCAGCAGCTTGGAGCCCCCCGGGGATACGCAGTATTTT. Amino acids: CASSLEPPGDTQYF.

The genes are TRBV27 and TRBJ2-3; no definite D call. From germline, CDR1 is MNHEY and CDR2 SMNVEV (reference sequence). The CDR3 contains 15 residues. V lost 3 bases, J lost 4 bases, and 14 bases lay in between. The CDR3 DNA sequence: TGTGCCAGCAGTTTTAGGACCCCTGTGGCAGATACGCAGTATTTT. It yields the protein CASSFRTPVADTQYF.

This clonotype was seen more than once but under ten times. V usage is TRBV28 and J usage is TRBJ1-2, with D possibly TRBD1 on 5 matching bases. This CDR3 region has 15 residues. The V gene's germline CDR1 is MDHEN and CDR2 SYDVKM. Trimming removed 6 bases from V and 7 bases from J, with 21 bases in between. CDR3 coding DNA: TGTGCCAGCAGAACCCTCGATGGGGGGGTGGGTGGCTACACCTTC. Translating it yields CASRTLDGGVGGYTF.

In regard to this clonotype: Germline and junction disagree at one end, which may indicate a read error. V usage is TRBV10-2 and J usage is TRBJ2-1, with 7 bases aligning to TRBD2. The CDR3 length is 17 residues. Germline lookup yields CDR1 WSHSY and CDR2 SAAADI. CDR3 amino acids: CASSASASGLFGNVQFF. CDR3 nucleotides: TGCGCCAGCAGTGCCTCCGCTAGCGGTCTATTTGGGAATGTGCAGTTCTTC.

The J gene is TRBJ2-4, the V gene TRBV18; perhaps TRBD2 as D (6 bases). In germline, CDR1 is KGHSH, CDR2 LQKENI. The V and J ends lost 6 bases and 5 bases respectively, with 17 bases between them. This CDR3 comprises 15 residues. The CDR3 sequence is CASSPTREMENIQYF. The CDR3 region has the DNA TGTGCCAGCTCGCCCACTCGGGAGATGGAAAACATTCAGTACTTC.

This clonotype was counted between two and nine times. The chain combines TRBV28 with TRBJ1-5; D is undetermined. The CDR3 has 14 residues. Trimming stripped 7 bases from V and 2 bases from J, with 12 bases between. Germline assignment: CDR1 MDHEN and CDR2 SYDVKM. CDR3 residues: CASTKGGGNQPQHF. The CDR3 nucleotides read TGTGCCAGCACCAAGGGAGGAGGCAATCAGCCCCAGCATTTT.

The rearrangement links TRBV27 to TRBJ2-7; 12 nucleotides align to TRBD2. The V gene's germline CDR1 is MNHEY and CDR2 SMNVEV (reference sequence). The V and J ends lost 5 bases and 3 bases, in that order; junction bases with no gene match: 2. This CDR3 comprises 14 residues. The CDR3 is CASSAGLAGYEQYF. CDR3 DNA sequence: TGTGCCAGCAGTGCGGGACTAGCGGGCTACGAGCAGTACTTC.

The rearrangement joins TRBV9 to TRBJ2-2; tentatively, D is TRBD2 (5 bases). Deletions cut 3 bases from V and 1 base from J, with 16 bases between. The CDR3 consists of 17 residues. The germline V gene encodes CDR1 SGDLS and CDR2 YYNGEE. The DNA of the CDR3 is TGTGCCAGCAGCGCAGTGCAGCGGCTACAGAACACCGGGGAGCTGTTTTTT. Translating gives CASSAVQRLQNTGELFF.

This clonotype has just a few counts. The gene calls are TRBV12-3 or TRBV12-4 and TRBJ2-1; 13 bases match TRBD2. The CDR3 is made up of 15 amino acids. V gave up 3 bases and J gave up 5 bases; unmatched junction bases: 1. CDR3 sequence: CASSLGLAGNNEQFF. In DNA form, the CDR3 reads TGTGCCAGCAGTTTGGGACTAGCGGGGAACAATGAGCAGTTCTTC.

This clonotype was found many times. V usage is TRBV7-6 and J usage is TRBJ2-3; TRBD2 matches 9 bases. The CDR3 has 16 amino acids. Germline V CDR1 and CDR2: SGHVS, FNYEAQ. Trimming took 1 base from V and 2 from J; bases not matched to a gene: 4. The CDR3 region has the DNA TGTGCCAGCAGCTTAGGGGGACTAGCAGCCACAGATACGCAGTATTTT. Translation gives CASSLGGLAATDTQYF.

This clonotype occurred many times. This sequence joins TRBV27 and TRBJ1-6; 10 bases match TRBD1. The CDR3 covers 14 residues. Looked up from germline, CDR1 is MNHEY and CDR2 is SMNVEV (reference sequence). Trimming cost V 6 bases and J 10 bases; bases outside gene matches: 6. The CDR3 region is CASSPPGQGSPLHF. The DNA of the CDR3 is TGTGCCAGCAGCCCTCCGGGACAGGGGTCACCCCTCCACTTT.

This chain connects TRBV7-9 to TRBJ2-7; D is possibly TRBD1 (6 bases). This CDR3 has 14 residues. V lost 4 bases to trimming and J lost 2 bases, with 12 bases between them. Germline values: CDR1 SEHNR, CDR2 FQNEAQ (reference sequence). The CDR3 nucleotides are TGTGCCAGCAGCTCGTCCAGGGGACCCTACGAGCAGTACTTC. This encodes CASSSSRGPYEQYF.

This clonotype was counted ten times or more. The chain joins TRBV5-1 to TRBJ2-2; maybe TRBD1 (5 bases). The CDR3 covers 15 residues. The germline V gene encodes CDR1 SGHRS and CDR2 YFSETQ. V lost 0 bases to trimming and J lost 4 bases, with 10 bases between them. The DNA for the CDR3 is TGCGCCAGCAGCTTGGCCGTCCAGGGCACCGGGGAGCTGTTTTTT. Translation gives CASSLAVQGTGELFF.